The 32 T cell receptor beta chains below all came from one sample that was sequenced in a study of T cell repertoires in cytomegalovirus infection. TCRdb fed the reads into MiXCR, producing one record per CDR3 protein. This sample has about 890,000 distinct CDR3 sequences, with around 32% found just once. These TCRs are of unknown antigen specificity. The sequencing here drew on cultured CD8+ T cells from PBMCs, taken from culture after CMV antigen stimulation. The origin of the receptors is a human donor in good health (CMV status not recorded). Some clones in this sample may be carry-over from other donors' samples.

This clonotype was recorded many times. The CDR3 coding sequence is TGTGCCAGCAGCTTAGGCGTCAGTTGGAACACTGAAGCTTTCTTT. Residues: CASSLGVSWNTEAFF. This sequence joins TRBV7-6 and TRBJ1-1; D not certain. The V gene lost 1 base and the J gene lost 1 base, with 10 bases spanning the gap. The V gene's germline CDR1 is SGHVS and CDR2 FNYEAQ. The CDR3 sequence is 15 residues long.

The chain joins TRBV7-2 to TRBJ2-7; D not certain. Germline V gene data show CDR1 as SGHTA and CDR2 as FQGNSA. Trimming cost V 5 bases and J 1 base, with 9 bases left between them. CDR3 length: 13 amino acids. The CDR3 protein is CASSPTRSYEQYF. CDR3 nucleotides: TGTGCCAGCAGCCCCACCAGGTCCTACGAGCAGTACTTC. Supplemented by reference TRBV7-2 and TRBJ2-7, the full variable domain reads GAGVSQSPSNKVTEKGKDVELRCDPISGHTALYWYRQSLGQGLEFLIYFQGNSAPDKSGLPSDRFSAERTGGSVSTLTIQRTQQEDSAVYLCASSPTRSYEQYFGPGTRLTVT.

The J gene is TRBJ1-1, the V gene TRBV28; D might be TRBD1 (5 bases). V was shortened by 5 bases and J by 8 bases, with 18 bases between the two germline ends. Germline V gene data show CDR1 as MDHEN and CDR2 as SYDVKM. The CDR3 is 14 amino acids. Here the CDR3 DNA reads TGTGCCAGCAGTCCCCGGGGGGGACCTGGAGAAGCTTTCTTT. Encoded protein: CASSPRGGPGEAFF.

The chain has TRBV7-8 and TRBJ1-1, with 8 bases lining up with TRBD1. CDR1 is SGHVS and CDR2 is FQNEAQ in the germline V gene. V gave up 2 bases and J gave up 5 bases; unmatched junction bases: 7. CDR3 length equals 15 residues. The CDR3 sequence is CASSLRGRGRTEAFF. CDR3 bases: TGTGCCAGCAGCTTAAGGGGCAGGGGGCGGACTGAAGCTTTCTTT.

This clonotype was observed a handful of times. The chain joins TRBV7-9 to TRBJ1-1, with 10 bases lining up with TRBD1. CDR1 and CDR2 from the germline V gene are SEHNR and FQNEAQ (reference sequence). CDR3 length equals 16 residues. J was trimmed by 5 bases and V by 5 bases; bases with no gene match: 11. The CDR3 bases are TGTGCCAGCAGCCCCCGACAGGGGGCCCGGTGGACTGAAGCTTTCTTT. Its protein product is CASSPRQGARWTEAFF.

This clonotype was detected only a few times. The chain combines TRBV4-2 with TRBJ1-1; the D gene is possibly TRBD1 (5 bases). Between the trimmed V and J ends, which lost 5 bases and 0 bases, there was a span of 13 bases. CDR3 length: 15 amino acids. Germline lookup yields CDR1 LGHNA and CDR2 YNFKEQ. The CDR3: CASSTGRQLNTEAFF. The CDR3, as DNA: TGTGCCAGCAGCACTGGGCGACAGTTGAACACTGAAGCTTTCTTT.

The CDR3 protein is CASSENRVLYEQYV. The CDR3, as DNA: TGTGCCAGCAGCGAAAACAGAGTTCTCTACGAGCAGTACGTC. This chain links TRBV5-6 with TRBJ2-7, with no clear D. The CDR3 runs to 14 residues. In germline, CDR1 is SGHDT, CDR2 YYEEEE. V gave up 4 bases and J gave up 3 bases, with 14 bases separating them.

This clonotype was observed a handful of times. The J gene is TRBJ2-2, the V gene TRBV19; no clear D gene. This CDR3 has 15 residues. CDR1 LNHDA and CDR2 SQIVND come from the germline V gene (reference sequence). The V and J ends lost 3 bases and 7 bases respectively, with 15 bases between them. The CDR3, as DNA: TGTGCCAGTAGTATCGAGGTGAATGACGACGGGGAGCTGTTTTTT. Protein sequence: CASSIEVNDDGELFF.

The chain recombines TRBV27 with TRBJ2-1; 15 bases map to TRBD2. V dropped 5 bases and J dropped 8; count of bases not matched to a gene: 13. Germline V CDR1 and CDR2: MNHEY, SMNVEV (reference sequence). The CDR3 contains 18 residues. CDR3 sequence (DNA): TGTGCCAGCAGTCCCCCCGGACTAGCGGGGGGGAGGTGGTATGAGCAGTTCTTC. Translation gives CASSPPGLAGGRWYEQFF.

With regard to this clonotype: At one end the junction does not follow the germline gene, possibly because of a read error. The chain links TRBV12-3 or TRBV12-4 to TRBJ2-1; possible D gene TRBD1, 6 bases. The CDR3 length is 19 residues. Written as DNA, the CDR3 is TGTGCCAACAGTTTTCTCCGGGACATTTTTTACAATAGGTTGAATGAGCAGTTCTTC. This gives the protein CANSFLRDIFYNRLNEQFF.

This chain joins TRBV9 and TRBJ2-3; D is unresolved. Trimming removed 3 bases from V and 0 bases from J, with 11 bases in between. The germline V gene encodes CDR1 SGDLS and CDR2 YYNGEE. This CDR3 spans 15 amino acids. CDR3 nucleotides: TGTGCCAGCAGCGGGGGTTTGGGTAGCACAGATACGCAGTATTTT. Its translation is CASSGGLGSTDTQYF.

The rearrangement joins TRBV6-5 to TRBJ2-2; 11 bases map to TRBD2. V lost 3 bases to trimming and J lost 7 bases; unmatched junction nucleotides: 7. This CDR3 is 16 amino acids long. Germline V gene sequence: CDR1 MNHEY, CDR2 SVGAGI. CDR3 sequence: CASSYSASGGNGELFF. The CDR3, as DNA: TGTGCCAGCAGTTATTCGGCTAGCGGGGGGAACGGGGAGCTGTTTTTT.

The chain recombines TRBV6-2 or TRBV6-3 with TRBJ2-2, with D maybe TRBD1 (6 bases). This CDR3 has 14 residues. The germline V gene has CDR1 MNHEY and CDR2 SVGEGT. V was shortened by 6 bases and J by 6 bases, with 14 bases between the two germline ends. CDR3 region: CASSLKEGAGELFF. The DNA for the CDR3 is TGTGCCAGCAGCCTAAAAGAGGGGGCCGGGGAGCTGTTTTTT.

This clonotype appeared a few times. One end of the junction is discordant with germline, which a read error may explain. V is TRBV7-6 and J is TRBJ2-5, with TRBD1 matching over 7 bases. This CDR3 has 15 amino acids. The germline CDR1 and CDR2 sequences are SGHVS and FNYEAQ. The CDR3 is CASSLSVRGLETQYF. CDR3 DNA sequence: TGTGCTAGCAGCTTATCTGTAAGGGGGCTAGAGACCCAGTACTTC. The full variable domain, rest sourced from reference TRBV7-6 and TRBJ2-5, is GAGVSQSPRYKVTKRGQDVALRCDPISGHVSLYWYRQALGQGPEFLTYFNYEAQQDKSGLPNDRFSAERPEGSISTLTIQRTEQRDSAMYRCASSLSVRGLETQYFGPGTRLLVL.

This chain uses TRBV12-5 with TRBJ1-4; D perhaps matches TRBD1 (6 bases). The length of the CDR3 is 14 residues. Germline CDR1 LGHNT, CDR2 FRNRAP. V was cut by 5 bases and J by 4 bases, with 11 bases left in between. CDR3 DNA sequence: TGTGCTAGTGGTGCAGGGGCCAATAATGAAAAACTGTTTTTT. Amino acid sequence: CASGAGANNEKLFF.

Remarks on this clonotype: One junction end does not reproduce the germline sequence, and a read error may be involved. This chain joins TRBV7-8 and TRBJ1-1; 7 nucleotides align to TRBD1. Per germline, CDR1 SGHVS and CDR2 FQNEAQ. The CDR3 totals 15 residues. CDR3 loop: CASSPRPDRNTEAVF. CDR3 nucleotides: TGTGCCAGCAGCCCCCGCCCGGACAGGAACACTGAAGCTGTCTTT. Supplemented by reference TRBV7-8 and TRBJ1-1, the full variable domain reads GAGVSQSPRYKVAKRGQDVALRCDPISGHVSLFWYQQALGQGPEFLTYFQNEAQLDKSGLPSDRFFAERPEGSVSTLKIQRTQQEDSAVYLCASSPRPDRNTEAVFGQGTRLTVV.

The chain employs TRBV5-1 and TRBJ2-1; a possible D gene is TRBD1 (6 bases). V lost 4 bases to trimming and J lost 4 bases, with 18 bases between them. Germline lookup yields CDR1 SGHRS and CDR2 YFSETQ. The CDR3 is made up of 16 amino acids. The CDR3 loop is CASSPSALGGYNEQFF. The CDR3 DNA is TGCGCCAGCAGCCCGTCGGCCCTAGGGGGTTACAATGAGCAGTTCTTC.

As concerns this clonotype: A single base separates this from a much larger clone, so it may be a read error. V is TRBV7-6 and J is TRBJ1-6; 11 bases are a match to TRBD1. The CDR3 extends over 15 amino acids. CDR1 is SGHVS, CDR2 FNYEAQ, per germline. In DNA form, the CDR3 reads TGTGTCAGCAGTTCCGGACAGGGGGCAGGTTCACCCCTCCACTTT. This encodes CVSSSGQGAGSPLHF.

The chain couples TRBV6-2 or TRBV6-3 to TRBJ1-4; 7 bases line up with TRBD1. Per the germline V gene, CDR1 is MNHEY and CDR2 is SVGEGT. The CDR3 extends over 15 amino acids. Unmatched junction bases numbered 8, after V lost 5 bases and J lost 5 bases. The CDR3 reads CASSRTGATNEKLFF. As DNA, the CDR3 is TGTGCCAGCAGTCGTACAGGGGCGACGAATGAAAAACTGTTTTTT.

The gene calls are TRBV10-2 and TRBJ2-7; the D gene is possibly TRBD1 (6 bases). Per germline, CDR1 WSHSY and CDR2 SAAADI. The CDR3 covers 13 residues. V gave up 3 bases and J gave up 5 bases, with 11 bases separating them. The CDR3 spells CASSDRGSHEQYF. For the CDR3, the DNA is TGCGCCAGCAGTGACAGGGGATCCCACGAGCAGTACTTC.

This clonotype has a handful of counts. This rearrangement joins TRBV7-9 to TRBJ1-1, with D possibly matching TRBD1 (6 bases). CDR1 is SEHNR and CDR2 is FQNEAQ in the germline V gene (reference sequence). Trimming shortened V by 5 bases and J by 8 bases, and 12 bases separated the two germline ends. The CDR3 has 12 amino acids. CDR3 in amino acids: CASSITGPEAFF. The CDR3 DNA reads TGTGCCAGCAGCATCACAGGGCCGGAAGCTTTCTTT.

The CDR3, as DNA: TGTGCCAGCAGCTTAGGCAGCAGGTTCCAAGAGACCCAGTACTTC. Translated: CASSLGSRFQETQYF. The rearrangement links TRBV7-2 to TRBJ2-5; D ambiguous. This CDR3 comprises 15 residues. Germline V lookup: CDR1 SGHTA, CDR2 FQGNSA. V dropped 1 base and J dropped 1 base, with 10 bases sitting between them.

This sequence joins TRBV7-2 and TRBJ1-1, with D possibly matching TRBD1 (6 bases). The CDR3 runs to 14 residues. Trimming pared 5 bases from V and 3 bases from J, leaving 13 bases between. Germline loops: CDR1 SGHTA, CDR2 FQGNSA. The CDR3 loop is CASSHFTGYTEAFF. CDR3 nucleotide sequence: TGTGCCAGCAGCCACTTTACAGGGTACACTGAAGCTTTCTTT.

Here the CDR3 reads CTSSGQTAYEQYV. In nucleotides, the CDR3 is TGTACCAGCAGTGGACAGACCGCCTACGAGCAGTACGTC. The rearrangement uses TRBV7-4 and TRBJ2-7; D is possibly TRBD1 (6 bases). CDR1 and CDR2 from the germline V gene are SGHVT and SQSDAQ. The CDR3 is 13 residues long.

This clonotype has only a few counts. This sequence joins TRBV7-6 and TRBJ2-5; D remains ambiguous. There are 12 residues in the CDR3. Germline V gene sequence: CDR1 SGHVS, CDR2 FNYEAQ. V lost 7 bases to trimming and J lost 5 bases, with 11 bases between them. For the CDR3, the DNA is TGTGCCAGCACCCCCGAGGCGGAGACCCAGTACTTC. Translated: CASTPEAETQYF.

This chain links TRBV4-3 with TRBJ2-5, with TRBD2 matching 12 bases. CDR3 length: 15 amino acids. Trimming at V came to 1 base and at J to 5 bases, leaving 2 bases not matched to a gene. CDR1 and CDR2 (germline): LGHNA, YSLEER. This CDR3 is CASSQAGTSGETQYF. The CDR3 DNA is TGCGCCAGCAGCCAAGCCGGGACTAGCGGGGAGACCCAGTACTTC.

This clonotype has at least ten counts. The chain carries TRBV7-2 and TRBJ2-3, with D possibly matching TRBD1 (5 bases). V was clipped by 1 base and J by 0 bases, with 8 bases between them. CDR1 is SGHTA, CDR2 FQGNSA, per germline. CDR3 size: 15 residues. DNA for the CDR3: TGTGCCAGCAGCTTAGAGGGGCGAAGCACAGATACGCAGTATTTT. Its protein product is CASSLEGRSTDTQYF.

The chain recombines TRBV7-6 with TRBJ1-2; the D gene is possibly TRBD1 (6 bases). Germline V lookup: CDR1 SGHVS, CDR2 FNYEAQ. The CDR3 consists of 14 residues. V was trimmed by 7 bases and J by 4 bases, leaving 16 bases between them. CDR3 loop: CASTQDRSLYGYTF. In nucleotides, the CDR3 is TGTGCCAGCACTCAGGACAGATCCCTCTATGGCTACACCTTC. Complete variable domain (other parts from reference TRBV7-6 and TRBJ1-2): GAGVSQSPRYKVTKRGQDVALRCDPISGHVSLYWYRQALGQGPEFLTYFNYEAQQDKSGLPNDRFSAERPEGSISTLTIQRTEQRDSAMYRCASTQDRSLYGYTFGSGTRLTVV.

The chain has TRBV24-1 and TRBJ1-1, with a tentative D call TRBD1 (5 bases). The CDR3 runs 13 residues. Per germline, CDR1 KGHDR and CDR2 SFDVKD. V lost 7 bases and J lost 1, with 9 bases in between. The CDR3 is CATSSGPNTEAFF. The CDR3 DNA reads TGTGCCACCAGCTCAGGGCCGAACACTGAAGCTTTCTTT.

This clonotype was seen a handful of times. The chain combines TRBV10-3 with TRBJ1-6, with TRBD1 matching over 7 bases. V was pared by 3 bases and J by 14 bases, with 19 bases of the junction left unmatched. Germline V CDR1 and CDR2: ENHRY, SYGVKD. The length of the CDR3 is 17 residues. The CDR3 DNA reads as TGTGCCATCAGTGAACTTCTTGGGACAGAGGCCCATCCAACCCTCCACTTT. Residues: CAISELLGTEAHPTLHF.

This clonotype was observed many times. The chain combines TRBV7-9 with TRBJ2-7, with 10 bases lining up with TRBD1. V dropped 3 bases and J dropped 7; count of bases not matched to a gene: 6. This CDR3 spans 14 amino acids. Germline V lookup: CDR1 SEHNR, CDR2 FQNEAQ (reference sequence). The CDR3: CASSLGTGVGEQYF. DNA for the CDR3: TGTGCCAGCAGCTTGGGGACAGGGGTCGGGGAGCAGTACTTC. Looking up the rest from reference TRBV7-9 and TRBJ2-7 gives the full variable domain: DTGVSQNPRHKITKRGQNVTFRCDPISEHNRLYWYRQTLGQGPEFLTYFQNEAQLEKSRLLSDRFSAERPKGSFSTLEIQRTEQGDSAMYLCASSLGTGVGEQYFGPGTRLTVT.

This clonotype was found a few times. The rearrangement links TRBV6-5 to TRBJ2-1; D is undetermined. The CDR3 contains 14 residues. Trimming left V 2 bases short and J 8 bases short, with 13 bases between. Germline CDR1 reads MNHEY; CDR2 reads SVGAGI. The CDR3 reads CASSYVIGLDEQFF. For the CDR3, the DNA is TGTGCCAGCAGTTACGTGATAGGGCTGGATGAGCAGTTCTTC.